The 2 T cell receptor beta chains below were found in one sample sequenced in a study of T cells in women clearing cervical HPV infection. Sequencing used immunoSEQ multiplex PCR; TCRdb keeps in-frame clones, though not all of them. The listing contains 25,000 to 35,000 clones. Sequenced: blood buffy coat. These receptors came from a woman between 18 and 69 years old with a cervical HPV16 infection that either progressed to CIN3+ or cleared (not recorded which).

The CDR3 here is CASTRGLAGHEQYF. The part of the CDR3 DNA that was read is TGTGCCAGCACTCGGGGACTAGCGGGACACGAG. The V and J genes are TRBV7-4 and TRBJ2-7; 13 nucleotides agree with TRBD2. The DNA ends 3 residues before the CDR3 does, and the rest of the CDR3 is filled in from the germline J gene. The length of the CDR3 is 14 residues. V shed 7 bases and J 5 bases; nucleotides not matched to a gene: 5. Germline V CDR1 and CDR2: SGHVT, SQSDAQ.

Of note for this clone: The read ends 3 residues early relative to the CDR3; the germline J gene fills the gap. The rearrangement links TRBV18 to TRBJ2-3; D is ambiguous. Germline-derived CDR1 and CDR2 are KGHSH and LQKENI. CDR3 size: 16 residues. The CDR3 region is CASSPLSSRPQETQYF. CDR3 bases read: TGTGCCAGCTCACCGCTCTCCTCGAGGCCCCAAGAGACG.